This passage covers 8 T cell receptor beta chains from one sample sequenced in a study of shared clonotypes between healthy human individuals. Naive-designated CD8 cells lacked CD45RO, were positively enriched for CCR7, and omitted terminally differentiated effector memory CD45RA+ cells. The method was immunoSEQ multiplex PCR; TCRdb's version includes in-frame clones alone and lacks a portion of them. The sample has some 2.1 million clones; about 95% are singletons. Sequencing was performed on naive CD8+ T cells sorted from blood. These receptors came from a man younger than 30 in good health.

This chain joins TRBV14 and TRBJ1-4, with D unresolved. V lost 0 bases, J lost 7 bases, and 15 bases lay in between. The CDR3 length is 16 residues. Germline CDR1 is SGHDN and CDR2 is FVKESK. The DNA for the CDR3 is TGTGCCAGCAGCCAAGAAAAGGCCAGCATCTTTGAAAAACTGTTTTTT. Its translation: CASSQEKASIFEKLFF.

The CDR3 nucleotides are TGTGCCAGTAGTTTGGGACCGGCGCCCTACGAGCAGTACTTC. Its translation: CASSLGPAPYEQYF. The V call is TRBV19, the J call TRBJ2-7, with D perhaps given as TRBD1 or TRBD2 (5 bases each). The CDR3 has 14 amino acids. The germline V gene has CDR1 LNHDA and CDR2 SQIVND (reference sequence). V dropped 5 bases and J dropped 2 bases, with 13 bases sitting between them.

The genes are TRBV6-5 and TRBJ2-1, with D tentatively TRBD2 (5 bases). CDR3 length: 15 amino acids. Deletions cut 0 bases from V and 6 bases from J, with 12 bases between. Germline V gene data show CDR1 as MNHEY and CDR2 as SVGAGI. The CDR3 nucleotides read TGTGCCAGCAGTTACTCGCCGGACTTACCCAATGAGCAGTTCTTC. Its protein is CASSYSPDLPNEQFF.

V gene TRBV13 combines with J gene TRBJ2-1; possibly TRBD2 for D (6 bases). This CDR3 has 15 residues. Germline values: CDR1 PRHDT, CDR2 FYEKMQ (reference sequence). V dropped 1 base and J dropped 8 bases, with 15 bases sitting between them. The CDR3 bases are TGTGCCAGCAGCTTAGCGCCTAGCGAGATCGATGAGCAGTTCTTC. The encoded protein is CASSLAPSEIDEQFF.

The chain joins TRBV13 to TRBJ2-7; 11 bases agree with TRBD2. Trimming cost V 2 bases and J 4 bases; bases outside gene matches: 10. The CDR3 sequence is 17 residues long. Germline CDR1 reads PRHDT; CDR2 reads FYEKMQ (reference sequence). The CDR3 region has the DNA TGTGCCAGCAGCTTAATCCTCGGGACTAGCGGCAAGTACGAGCAGTACTTC. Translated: CASSLILGTSGKYEQYF.

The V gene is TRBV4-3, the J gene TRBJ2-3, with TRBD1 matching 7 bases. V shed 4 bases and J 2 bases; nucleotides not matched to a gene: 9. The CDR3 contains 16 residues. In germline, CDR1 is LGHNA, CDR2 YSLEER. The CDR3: CASSPDFDRVTDTQYF. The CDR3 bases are TGCGCCAGCAGCCCCGATTTTGACAGGGTCACAGATACGCAGTATTTT.

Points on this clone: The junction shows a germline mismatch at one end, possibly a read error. In nucleotides, the CDR3 is TGCGCCAGCAGCTTTGGGACAGTCACTTCTTTC. Protein sequence: CASSFGTVTSF. V gene TRBV5-1 combines with J gene TRBJ2-6, with 7 bases that match TRBD1. Germline lookup yields CDR1 SGHRS and CDR2 YFSETQ. The CDR3 extends over 11 amino acids.

The CDR3 protein is CASTNIGDGYTF. The CDR3 DNA sequence: TGTGCCAGCACCAATATCGGGGATGGCTACACCTTC. V gene TRBV9 combines with J gene TRBJ1-2; no definite D call. The germline V gene has CDR1 SGDLS and CDR2 YYNGEE. This CDR3 contains 12 residues. Trimming took off 6 bases at V and 6 bases at J, with 12 bases between the two ends.